A selection of T cell receptor beta chains follows, all from one sample in a study of shared clonotypes between healthy human individuals. TCRdb keeps only in-frame clones here, not all; method: immunoSEQ multiplex PCR. The sample shows about 2 million clones, about 95% of them seen only once. The sequencing input was naive CD8+ T cells sorted from blood. Receptors were obtained from a man between 18 and 29 years old in good health. CDR3s include the opening cysteine and the closing phenylalanine or tryptophan. The D gene is left open where the match is weak.

j_call | d_call | v_call | cdr3_nt | cdr3_aa
TRBJ2-7 | TRBD1 | TRBV7-9 | TGTGCCAGCAGCCAGGGGGCAGCCCTGTACGAGCAGTACTTC | CASSQGAALYEQYF
TRBJ2-3 | TRBD2 | TRBV4-1 | TGCGCCAGCAGCCCCGGGACTAGCGGGACAGATACGCAGTATTTT | CASSPGTSGTDTQYF
TRBJ2-1 | . | TRBV28 | TGTGCCAGCAGTTTTTTGCGTGAGCAGTTCTTC | CASSFLREQFF
TRBJ1-2 | TRBD1 | TRBV29-1 | TGCAGCTGTTATGGTGGACAGGGGATTGATAACTATGGCTACACCTTC | CSCYGGQGIDNYGYTF
TRBJ2-7 | TRBD1 | TRBV7-9 | TGTGCCAGCAGTGAACCCGGGACAGAATACGAGCAGTACTTC | CASSEPGTEYEQYF
TRBJ2-2 | TRBD2 | TRBV7-6 | TGTGCCAGCAGTCGCCTAACTAGCGGGAACACCGGGGAGCTGTTTTTT | CASSRLTSGNTGELFF
TRBJ2-1 | . | TRBV6-6 | TGTGCCAGCAGTTATTACCAGGGGGGGCTTGAGCAGTTCTTC | CASSYYQGGLEQFF
TRBJ2-7 | . | TRBV6-1 | TGTGCCAGCAGTGTAGCCGGATCCGGTCACGAGCAGTACTTC | CASSVAGSGHEQYF
TRBJ2-1 | TRBD2 | TRBV29-1 | TGCAGCGTTTTATCGCTTGTCGGACTAGACAATGAGCAGTTCTTC | CSVLSLVGLDNEQFF
TRBJ2-7 | TRBD2 | TRBV6-1 | TGTGCCAGCAGTGAAGTCCCCCTAGCGGGAGGGCTCAACGAGCAGTACTTC | CASSEVPLAGGLNEQYF
TRBJ2-3 | TRBD2 | TRBV6-6 | TGTGCCAGCAGTTACTCGCGCGGGGGGGCCAGTCCGCAGTATTTT | CASSYSRGGASPQYF
TRBJ1-3 | . | TRBV30 | TGTGCCTGGAGTGGACTGGGGTCTGGAAACACCATATATTTT | CAWSGLGSGNTIYF
TRBJ2-1 | TRBD1 | TRBV7-9 | TGTGCCAGCAGCTTAGTAACAGGGGGCGTCGACAATGAGCAGTTCTTC | CASSLVTGGVDNEQFF
TRBJ1-1 | . | TRBV27 | TGTGCCAGCAGCCCGGGCGTGAACACTGAAGCTTTCTTT | CASSPGVNTEAFF
TRBJ2-7 | . | TRBV7-9 | TGTGCCAGCAGCTGGGGGACAAACGAGCAGTACTTC | CASSWGTNEQYF
TRBJ2-7 | . | TRBV2 | TGTGCCAGCAGTGCGTGGGGCTACGAGCAGTACTTC | CASSAWGYEQYF
TRBJ1-1 | . | TRBV11-2 | TGTGCCAGCAGCCTCCCGACGGGCCCGGTGATGAACACTGAAGCTTTCTTT | CASSLPTGPVMNTEAFF
TRBJ2-7 | . | TRBV7-9 | TGTGCCAGCAGCGGGGTTAAGGGGAGCTCCTACGAGCAGTACTTC | CASSGVKGSSYEQYF
TRBJ2-7 | TRBD2 | TRBV6-6 | TGTGCCAGCAGCCCTAGCGGGAGGATCTCCTACGAGCAGTACTTC | CASSPSGRISYEQYF
TRBJ2-7 | TRBD2 | TRBV7-9 | TGTGCCAGCAGCTTAGGGACCCCGGGACTAGCGACCTACGAGCAGTACTTC | CASSLGTPGLATYEQYF
TRBJ2-7 | TRBD2 | TRBV4-3 | TGCGCCAGCAGCCAAGGGGCCCTACTAGCGGGTGCTTACGAGCAGTACTTC | CASSQGALLAGAYEQYF